This T cell receptor beta chain was recorded in a study of tumor and adjacent non-tumor tissue in lung cancer. Study details: Patients were aged roughly 31 to 76, 10 men and about 5 women, stage I to III. Points from the study as a whole: Tumor repertoires had a smaller top 100 clone share than normal lung. Compared with tumor, normal lung showed significantly lower TCR diversity.

This sample's RNA came from whole unsorted tissue. Donors were chemotherapy-naive, newly diagnosed lung cancer surgical patients in China, August–late 2014. Three rounds of nested PCR, following a modified ARM-PCR protocol, produced the TCRbeta library. One entry per CDR3 protein results from TCRdb running MiXCR on the multiplex PCR reads. The top ten hold approximately 9% of the sample, which has around 79,000 distinct CDR3 sequences, over 60% seen once. Concerning this clonotype itself: The antigen is unknown. A single base separates this from a much larger clone, so it may be a read error.

Sequencing input: lung tumor tissue. The clonotype was recovered from a woman between 40 and 50 years old with non-small cell lung cancer.

The CDR3 region is CASRTETSGSYEQYF. The CDR3 DNA sequence: TGCGCCAGCAGAACCGAGACTAGCGGCTCCTACGAGCAGTACTTC. V gene TRBV5-1 combines with J gene TRBJ2-7; 9 nucleotides agree with TRBD2. The V gene's germline CDR1 is SGHRS and CDR2 YFSETQ. The ends lost 5 bases at V and 0 bases at J; junction bases unmatched: 6. This CDR3 spans 15 amino acids.